Listed here are 10 T cell receptor beta chains from one sample, sequenced in a study of OX40 agonist ivuxolimab in advanced cancers. The data were produced by immunoSEQ multiplex PCR, yet TCRdb's version contains in-frame clones alone and is incomplete. This sample carries 50,000 to 60,000 clones, about 76% of them seen once, and the ten largest clones take about 1.2%. Sample: CD4+ or CD8+ T cells sorted from blood, taken in a trial of the OX40 agonist ivuxolimab. The receptor set was obtained from an adult with an advanced solid tumor such as melanoma, head and neck, liver or kidney cancer.

This chain uses TRBV5-4 with TRBJ2-1, with TRBD2 matching over 8 bases. The CDR3 runs 18 residues. Losses at the gene ends were 2 bases for V and 4 bases for J; bases not matched to a gene: 14. Germline V gives CDR1 SGHNT, CDR2 YYREEE (reference sequence). CDR3 in amino acids: CASSFRTSGRTTYNEQFF. The CDR3 nucleotides read TGTGCCAGCAGCTTCCGAACTAGCGGAAGGACTACTTACAATGAGCAGTTCTTC.

The rearrangement uses TRBV30 and TRBJ1-1; maybe TRBD1 (6 bases). Trimming pared 6 bases from V and 7 bases from J, leaving 15 bases between. The CDR3 spans 12 residues. Germline V gene lookup returns CDR1 GTSNPN and CDR2 SVGIG (reference sequence). The CDR3: CACRRGSSEAFF. The CDR3, as DNA: TGTGCCTGTAGAAGGGGGTCCAGTGAAGCTTTCTTT.

The rearrangement joins TRBV7-9 to TRBJ2-7, with 10 bases matching TRBD2. The CDR3 length is 15 residues. CDR1 and CDR2 (germline): SEHNR, FQNEAQ (reference sequence). The ends lost 4 bases at V and 3 bases at J; junction bases unmatched: 6. The CDR3 nucleotides read TGTGCCAGCAGCTCGTATACTAGCGGGGTCTACGAGCAGTACTTC. Encoded protein: CASSSYTSGVYEQYF.

The chain carries TRBV7-3 and TRBJ2-1; D remains unclear. CDR1 SGHTA and CDR2 FQGTGA come from the germline V gene. Trimming cost V 0 bases and J 10 bases, with 7 bases left between them. This CDR3 has 12 residues. In DNA, the CDR3 is TGTGCCAGCAGCTTAACTCGAGAAGAGCAGTTCTTC. It encodes CASSLTREEQFF. Filled out from reference TRBV7-3 and TRBJ2-1, the complete variable domain reads GAGVSQTPSNKVTEKGKYVELRCDPISGHTALYWYRQSLGQGPEFLIYFQGTGAADDSGLPNDRFFAVRPEGSVSTLKIQRTERGDSAVYLCASSLTREEQFFGPGTRLTVL.

This chain uses TRBV6-1 with TRBJ2-7, with 8 bases aligning to TRBD2. The CDR3 contains 15 residues. Germline V gene sequence: CDR1 MNHNS, CDR2 SASEGT. After removal of 5 bases from V and 3 bases from J, the junction contained 9 bases not matched to a gene. CDR3 in amino acids: CASSLRGDLYYEQYF. The CDR3 nucleotides read TGTGCCAGCAGTTTGCGGGGGGACCTCTACTACGAGCAGTACTTC.

The rearrangement uses TRBV30 and TRBJ2-5, with 10 bases matching TRBD1. CDR3 length equals 16 residues. With 2 bases clipped from V and 4 bases from J, the junction kept 10 bases outside the gene matches. Germline V gene data show CDR1 as GTSNPN and CDR2 as SVGIG (reference sequence). The CDR3 DNA is TGTGCCTGGAGTCCAGGGGACAGGGGATCTGGAGAGACCCAGTACTTC. This encodes CAWSPGDRGSGETQYF.

V is TRBV18 and J is TRBJ2-1, with D hard to call. Trimming took 0 bases from V and 3 from J, leaving 6 bases between them. Germline CDR1 KGHSH, CDR2 LQKENI. The CDR3 consists of 14 residues. In nucleotides, the CDR3 is TGTGCCAGCTCACCACCGGCGGTCTACAATGAGCAGTTCTTC. It translates to CASSPPAVYNEQFF.

V gene TRBV18 combines with J gene TRBJ1-2; the D is unclear. The CDR3 spans 13 residues. The V gene lost 3 bases and the J gene lost 4 bases, with 9 bases spanning the gap. CDR1 is KGHSH and CDR2 is LQKENI in the germline V gene. The CDR3 region is CASSPPAGYGYTF. CDR3 nucleotide sequence: TGTGCCAGCTCACCCCCGGCAGGCTATGGCTACACCTTC.

In this sample, this clone turned up many times. The chain couples TRBV7-2 to TRBJ2-5; D possibly matches TRBD1 or TRBD2 (5 bases each). Germline V gene lookup returns CDR1 SGHTA and CDR2 FQGNSA. There are 14 residues in the CDR3. The V end lost 5 bases, the J end lost 1 base, and 11 bases lay between the germline ends. The CDR3: CASSPGHLQETQYF. CDR3 in DNA: TGTGCCAGCAGCCCGGGGCACCTCCAAGAGACCCAGTACTTC.

The chain combines TRBV7-6 with TRBJ2-5, with unresolved D. The CDR3 loop spans 13 amino acids. Germline lookup yields CDR1 SGHVS and CDR2 FNYEAQ. The V gene lost 3 bases and the J gene lost 1 base, with 6 bases spanning the gap. The CDR3 bases are TGTGCCAGCAGCTTTAATACCCAAGAGACCCAGTACTTC. Translation gives CASSFNTQETQYF.